Presented here are 12 T cell receptor beta chains from one specimen sequenced in a study of PD-1 blockade in mismatch repair-deficient tumors. The assay was immunoSEQ multiplex PCR, and TCRdb's table has in-frame clones only and misses some. Of approximately 79,000 clones detected, 65% to 85% appear once; the ten largest clones hold roughly 5.5%. Source: peripheral blood, taken 44 weeks after starting pembrolizumab. The receptors derive from an adult with mismatch repair-deficient cancer.

The CDR3, as DNA: TGTGCCAGCAAGCCCCGGCTGGGGACTGAAGCTTTCTTT. Its protein product is CASKPRLGTEAFF. This chain joins TRBV7-8 and TRBJ1-1; D unclear. V was clipped by 7 bases and J by 5 bases, with 14 bases between them. There are 13 residues in the CDR3. In germline, CDR1 is SGHVS, CDR2 FQNEAQ. Supplemented by reference TRBV7-8 and TRBJ1-1, the full variable domain reads GAGVSQSPRYKVAKRGQDVALRCDPISGHVSLFWYQQALGQGPEFLTYFQNEAQLDKSGLPSDRFFAERPEGSVSTLKIQRTQQEDSAVYLCASKPRLGTEAFFGQGTRLTVV.

The chain recombines TRBV30 with TRBJ1-1; the match to TRBD1 covers 11 bases. CDR1 is GTSNPN and CDR2 is SVGIG in the germline V gene (reference sequence). The CDR3 totals 13 residues. V shed 5 bases and J 5 bases; nucleotides not matched to a gene: 4. For the CDR3, the DNA is TGTGCCTGGCGGGACAGGGGGAGGACTGAAGCTTTCTTT. This translates into CAWRDRGRTEAFF.

The chain employs TRBV6-1 and TRBJ2-6; D gene uncertain. This CDR3 is 15 amino acids long. Germline V gene sequence: CDR1 MNHNS, CDR2 SASEGT. Between the trimmed V and J ends, which lost 5 bases and 1 base, there was a span of 9 bases. The CDR3 nucleotides read TGTGCCAGCAGTCCCCAAGGGTCTGGGGCCAACGTCCTGACTTTC. Its protein is CASSPQGSGANVLTF.

V usage is TRBV5-1 and J usage is TRBJ2-7; a possible D gene is TRBD1 (6 bases). V lost 4 bases and J lost 4, with 9 bases in between. The CDR3 consists of 12 residues. Looked up from germline, CDR1 is SGHRS and CDR2 is YFSETQ. The CDR3 loop reads CASSMDRYEQYF. In nucleotides, the CDR3 is TGCGCCAGCAGCATGGACAGATACGAGCAGTACTTC.

The chain couples TRBV19 to TRBJ1-3; D uncertain. The CDR3 consists of 16 residues. The germline V gene has CDR1 LNHDA and CDR2 SQIVND (reference sequence). The ends were cut back, 1 base at V and 0 bases at J, with 10 bases in the middle. CDR3 amino acids: CASSIGASSSGNTIYF. DNA of the CDR3: TGTGCCAGTAGTATAGGGGCCTCAAGCTCTGGAAACACCATATATTTT.

The chain links TRBV11-2 to TRBJ1-3; D might be TRBD1 (5 bases). Germline-derived CDR1 and CDR2 are SGHAT and FQNNGV. CDR3 size: 15 residues. V lost 4 bases to trimming and J lost 4 bases, with 14 bases between them. CDR3 coding DNA: TGTGCCAGCAGCTCCGAGGGGAGAGCCGGAAACACCATATATTTT. Its protein product is CASSSEGRAGNTIYF.

The rearrangement links TRBV25-1 to TRBJ1-1; D perhaps matches TRBD1 (6 bases). Per germline, CDR1 MGHDK and CDR2 SYGVNS. V was trimmed by 7 bases and J by 0 bases, leaving 12 bases between them. This CDR3 comprises 14 residues. DNA for the CDR3: TGTGCCAGCACCTCGGACAGACTGAACACTGAAGCTTTCTTT. Translated, it gives CASTSDRLNTEAFF.

This rearrangement joins TRBV10-1 to TRBJ2-1; tentative D call: TRBD2 (5 bases). V was pared by 0 bases and J by 7 bases, with 34 bases between. This CDR3 is 22 amino acids long. In germline, CDR1 is WNHNN, CDR2 SYGVQD (reference sequence). The CDR3: CASSESYNSLGAEGGFVNEQFF. DNA for the CDR3: TGCGCCAGCAGTGAGTCGTATAATAGCTTGGGAGCCGAAGGAGGTTTTGTAAATGAGCAGTTCTTC.

The rearrangement links TRBV5-4 to TRBJ1-2; a possible D gene is TRBD1 (6 bases). The CDR3 is 13 residues long. Germline lookup yields CDR1 SGHNT and CDR2 YYREEE (reference sequence). Between the trimmed V and J ends, which lost 0 bases and 7 bases, there was a span of 10 bases. The DNA of the CDR3 is TGTGCCAGCAGCTTGGCGGGGGGCGGTGGCTACACCTTC. This translates into CASSLAGGGGYTF.

The V gene is TRBV5-6, the J gene TRBJ1-2; 10 nucleotides align to TRBD1. The J segment lost 3 bases and the V segment lost 2 bases, leaving 1 base of the junction unmatched. Germline V CDR1 and CDR2: SGHDT, YYEEEE. This CDR3 spans 14 amino acids. CDR3 sequence (DNA): TGTGCCAGCAGCTTTGGGACAGGGGACTATGGCTACACCTTC. Its translation: CASSFGTGDYGYTF.

This sequence joins TRBV4-1 and TRBJ2-1, with TRBD2 matching over 11 bases. This CDR3 comprises 15 residues. The germline gives CDR1 MGHRA, CDR2 YSYEKL. V shed 1 base, J shed 9 bases, and the junction held 5 bases outside the gene matches. The CDR3: CASSQVAGGPAEQFF. The CDR3, as DNA: TGCGCCAGCAGCCAAGTAGCGGGAGGGCCGGCTGAGCAGTTCTTC.

The gene calls are TRBV28 and TRBJ1-2; D perhaps matches TRBD1 (5 bases). Trimming took off 7 bases at V and 4 bases at J, with 13 bases between the two ends. The CDR3 has 13 residues. The V gene's germline CDR1 is MDHEN and CDR2 SYDVKM. CDR3 nucleotide sequence: TGTGCCAGCAACTTCGGAGGGGTCTATGGCTACACCTTC. This codes for CASNFGGVYGYTF.